This TCR beta chain was recovered during a study of T cell repertoires in cytomegalovirus infection. TCRdb re-analysed the reads in MiXCR, keeping a single row per CDR3 protein. The table shows 65,000 to 95,000 distinct CDR3 sequences, with around 3.5% occurring only once. This clonotype was seen repeatedly, ten times or more. V lost 0 bases, J lost 6 bases, and 7 bases lay in between. From germline, CDR1 is SGHDT and CDR2 YYEEEE. This CDR3 has 14 amino acids. The sequence came from a human donor in good health (CMV status not recorded). Some clones in this sample may be carry-over from other donors' samples. V is TRBV5-6 and J is TRBJ1-6; tentative D call: TRBD1 (6 bases). The source material was PBMCs. CDR3 protein: CASSLGRGNSPLHF. The CDR3 DNA reads as TGTGCCAGCAGCTTGGGCAGGGGTAATTCACCCCTCCACTTT.